These T cell receptor beta chains were read from a single sample in a study of patients and donors after allogeneic stem cell transplantation. TCRdb re-called the RT-PCR reads through MiXCR, storing one row per CDR3 protein. The repertoire holds about 960,000 distinct CDR3 sequences, with roughly 18% as singletons. The sequenced sample was blood, either unsorted or a sorted T cell fraction (not recorded which). The origin of the receptors is a human donor who was either an allogeneic HSCT recipient or a stem cell or donor lymphocyte infusion donor (not recorded which). It is not recorded whose cells these are; they may come from a transplant donor. Each CDR3 is given with its conserved first and last residue. The D gene is left open where the match is weak. Clone size, where shown, is once, few, many, or a class for clones that have expanded.

abundance,j_gene,v_gene,d_gene,CDR3aa,CDR3nt
few,TRBJ2-1,TRBV7-3,NA,CASSRNRYNEQFF,TGTGCCAGCAGCAGGAATCGATACAATGAGCAGTTCTTC
NA,TRBJ2-6,TRBV21-1,NA,CASSKNGSSGANVLTF,TGTGCCAGCAGCAAAAACGGGTCCTCTGGGGCCAACGTCCTGACTTTC
NA,TRBJ2-3,TRBV6-5,NA,CASSYSGPQGTQYF,TGTGCCAGCAGTTACTCGGGCCCGCAAGGTACGCAGTATTTT
many,TRBJ2-3,TRBV10-3,NA,CAISLVESSTQYF,TGTGCCATCAGCCTGGTGGAGTCTTCTACGCAGTATTTT
few,TRBJ2-1,TRBV7-9,NA,CASSLPWSFSSYNEQFF,TGTGCCAGCAGCTTACCCTGGTCTTTTAGCTCCTACAATGAGCAGTTCTTC
few,TRBJ2-1,TRBV28,TRBD1,CASSSARQGDEQFF,TGTGCCAGCAGTTCCGCCCGACAGGGGGATGAGCAGTTCTTC
many,TRBJ1-2,TRBV5-1,TRBD1,CASRGQGDYGYTF,TGCGCCAGCAGGGGACAGGGCGACTATGGCTACACCTTC
few,TRBJ1-2,TRBV5-6,TRBD1,CASSLHRGRDGYTF,TGTGCCAGCAGCTTACACAGGGGGCGCGACGGCTACACCTTC
NA,TRBJ2-4,TRBV19,TRBD2,CASKSGRENIQYF,TGTGCCAGTAAAAGCGGGAGGGAAAACATTCAGTACTTC
NA,TRBJ1-1,TRBV30,TRBD1,CAWSVRQGTEAFF,TGTGCCTGGAGTGTAAGACAGGGCACTGAAGCTTTCTTT
few,TRBJ2-2,TRBV5-1,NA,CASSLEVLGNTGELFF,TGCGCCAGCAGCTTGGAAGTGTTAGGGAACACCGGGGAGCTGTTTTTT
few,TRBJ2-2,TRBV12-3/TRBV12-4,NA,CASLLGAWNTGELFF,TGTGCCAGCCTCCTTGGGGCCTGGAACACCGGGGAGCTGTTTTTT
few,TRBJ1-1,TRBV7-9,NA,CASSTYRENTEAFF,TGTGCCAGCAGCACCTACAGGGAGAACACTGAAGCTTTCTTT
few,TRBJ2-1,TRBV12-3/TRBV12-4,TRBD2,CASVRGGYNEQFF,TGTGCCAGCGTCCGGGGGGGGTACAATGAGCAGTTCTTC
few,TRBJ2-5,TRBV4-2,NA,CASSQDSGGETQYF,TGTGCCAGCAGCCAAGATTCGGGCGGAGAGACCCAGTACTTC
NA,TRBJ1-3,TRBV4-3,TRBD1,CASSPNDRVKGNTIYF,TGCGCCAGCAGCCCAAACGACAGGGTTAAAGGAAACACCATATATTTT
NA,TRBJ2-1,TRBV5-1,TRBD2,CASSSTSGTVNEQFF,TGCGCCAGCAGCTCGACTAGCGGGACCGTCAATGAGCAGTTCTTC
NA,TRBJ1-2,TRBV20-1,NA,CSARKDFREGENGYTF,TGCAGTGCTAGAAAAGACTTTAGGGAAGGGGAGAATGGCTACACCTTC
few,TRBJ2-2,TRBV9,NA,CASSVQTNTGELFF,TGTGCCAGCAGCGTACAGACGAACACCGGGGAGCTGTTTTTT
few,TRBJ1-1,TRBV5-5,NA,CASSRHDGNTEAFF,TGTGCCAGCAGCAGACACGACGGGAACACTGAAGCTTTCTTT
few,TRBJ2-2,TRBV2,NA,CASSDGARGTGELFF,TGTGCCAGCAGTGATGGAGCTCGGGGCACCGGGGAGCTGTTTTTT
many,TRBJ1-1,TRBV18,NA,CASSPKSRGTEAFF,TGTGCCAGCTCACCAAAATCAAGGGGCACTGAAGCTTTCTTT
NA,TRBJ1-5,TRBV2,NA,CASTLQAISNQPQHF,TGTGCCAGCACCTTACAGGCGATTAGCAATCAGCCCCAGCATTTT
few,TRBJ2-1,TRBV5-1,TRBD2,CASSTTLSGRANEQFF,TGCGCCAGCAGCACGACACTTAGCGGGAGGGCCAATGAGCAGTTCTTC
NA,TRBJ2-7,TRBV18,NA,CASSPRTETTHEQYF,TGTGCCAGCTCACCACGGACGGAGACCACCCACGAGCAGTACTTC
few,TRBJ1-1,TRBV12-3/TRBV12-4,TRBD1,CASSFPRTGKLGAFF,TGTGCCAGCAGTTTCCCAAGGACAGGGAAATTGGGCGCTTTCTTT
NA,TRBJ2-5,TRBV7-9,TRBD1,CASSSPGTEKETQYF,TGTGCCAGCAGCTCGCCCGGGACAGAGAAAGAGACCCAGTACTTC
once,TRBJ2-7,TRBV6-5,TRBD2,CASSYSLAEEQYF,TGTGCCAGCAGTTACTCCCTAGCGGAAGAGCAGTACTTC
NA,TRBJ2-5,TRBV14,TRBD1,CASSQHTGVRQETQYF,TGTGCCAGCAGCCAGCACACAGGGGTCAGACAAGAGACCCAGTACTTC
few,TRBJ1-1,TRBV6-5,NA,CASSYRTVALNTEAFF,TGTGCCAGCAGTTACCGGACAGTGGCTTTGAACACTGAAGCTTTCTTT
NA,TRBJ2-7,TRBV19,NA,CASSIDNAAYEQYF,TGTGCCAGTAGTATAGATAATGCCGCATACGAGCAGTACTTC
few,TRBJ1-2,TRBV5-1,NA,CASSRTDGRYTF,TGCGCCAGCAGCCGGACAGATGGGCGCTACACCTTC
few,TRBJ2-1,TRBV12-3/TRBV12-4,TRBD1,CASLGQVWDEQFF,TGTGCCTCCCTGGGACAGGTTTGGGATGAGCAGTTCTTC
NA,TRBJ1-1,TRBV4-2,NA,CASSQDRENTEAFF,TGTGCCAGCAGCCAAGACAGGGAGAACACTGAAGCTTTCTTT
NA,TRBJ2-3,TRBV7-6,NA,CASSPIGGGATSTDTQYF,TGTGCCAGCAGCCCGATCGGGGGCGGGGCTACTAGCACAGATACGCAGTATTTT
few,TRBJ2-7,TRBV7-9,NA,CASSSSREPVTYEQYF,TGTGCCAGCAGCTCGAGTAGGGAGCCGGTAACCTACGAGCAGTACTTC
NA,TRBJ2-1,TRBV5-1,TRBD1,CASSLDRGRGQDNEQFF,TGCGCCAGCAGCCTTGACAGGGGACGGGGTCAGGACAATGAGCAGTTCTTC
NA,TRBJ1-6,TRBV16,TRBD1,CASSPRQGDSPLHF,TGTGCCAGCAGCCCCCGACAGGGTGATTCACCCCTCCACTTT
few,TRBJ2-2,TRBV2,NA,CASSETRNTGELFF,TGTGCCAGCAGTGAAACTAGGAACACCGGGGAGCTGTTTTTT
NA,TRBJ2-7,TRBV7-3,NA,CASSRSGGAPSYEQYF,TGTGCCAGCAGCCGATCTGGTGGAGCTCCCTCCTACGAGCAGTACTTC
few,TRBJ2-7,TRBV24-1,TRBD2,CATSDPTTSGSSYEQYF,TGTGCCACCAGTGATCCTACAACTAGCGGTAGCTCCTACGAGCAGTACTTC
few,TRBJ1-2,TRBV5-1,NA,CASRNDGPNYGYTF,TGCGCCAGCAGAAACGACGGACCTAACTATGGCTACACCTTC
few,TRBJ2-7,TRBV15,TRBD1,CATSREDRKTYEQYF,TGTGCCACCAGCAGAGAGGACAGGAAGACCTACGAGCAGTACTTC
few,TRBJ2-7,TRBV12-3/TRBV12-4,NA,CASGAPYEQYF,TGTGCCAGCGGGGCCCCCTACGAGCAGTACTTC
few,TRBJ1-2,TRBV12-3/TRBV12-4,TRBD1,CASSLQGADGYTF,TGTGCCAGCAGCCTACAGGGGGCGGATGGCTACACCTTC
few,TRBJ1-1,TRBV7-9,TRBD1,CASSFPRQGVSNTEAFF,TGTGCCAGCAGCTTTCCTAGACAGGGCGTTTCGAACACTGAAGCTTTCTTT
NA,TRBJ2-5,TRBV14,NA,CASSQGRDLVRETQYF,TGTGCCAGCAGCCAGGGTCGGGATCTTGTCCGAGAGACCCAGTACTTC
NA,TRBJ1-1,TRBV19,TRBD1,CASKGPGGTEAFF,TGTGCCAGTAAAGGACCAGGGGGCACTGAAGCTTTCTTT
NA,TRBJ2-1,TRBV24-1,NA,CAASGFADEQFF,TGTGCCGCCAGTGGGTTTGCGGACGAGCAGTTCTTC
NA,TRBJ2-6,TRBV12-3/TRBV12-4,TRBD1,CASRRDRNLAGANVLTF,TGTGCCAGCAGAAGGGACAGAAACTTAGCTGGGGCCAACGTCCTGACTTTC
NA,TRBJ1-5,TRBV7-2,TRBD1,CASSDRAGGNQPQHF,TGTGCCAGCAGCGACAGGGCCGGAGGCAATCAGCCCCAGCATTTT
many,TRBJ1-1,TRBV5-1,NA,CASSLATGPEAFF,TGCGCCAGCAGCTTGGCCACGGGGCCTGAAGCTTTCTTT
NA,TRBJ1-6,TRBV20-1,NA,CSAREGSPLHF,TGCAGTGCTAGAGAGGGCTCACCCCTCCACTTT
few,TRBJ2-7,TRBV5-1,TRBD2,CASSPRQRGTTYEQYF,TGCGCCAGCAGCCCGCGCCAGCGGGGGACCACCTACGAGCAGTACTTC